The T cell receptor (beta chain) described here comes from a study (dated by TCRdb to between 2021 and 2024). On the study overall, not on this receptor specifically: According to the authors, more investigation is needed, including longitudinal sampling and evaluation of a control group.

PBMCs were separated from peripheral blood, and TCR beta sequencing was performed on genomic DNA obtained from unsorted PBMCs. Details on this clone: What antigen it recognizes has not been identified. Base qualities are not at hand, and no much larger clone is one base apart.

Including the terminal cysteine and phenylalanine, the CDR3 comprises 15 residues. Only the CDR3 portion is preserved as DNA: 45 bases, with reading frame beginning at the first base. Sequences MDHEN (CDR1) and SYDVKM (CDR2) are obtained from the germline V gene. Trimming accounts for 2 bases at V and 0 bases at J, while the number of junction bases matched to no gene is 1. Survey-level sequencing on the immunoSEQ platform was used to profile TCR beta chain repertoires. On the study's bioinformatics: Repertoire diversity was quantified by the inverse Simpson index, and CDR3 amino acid length spectratypes and V-J pairing frequencies were compared. To annotate clonotypes specific to SARS-CoV-2, CMV, influenza A and EBV, TCR beta CDR3 sequences were compared against VDJdb. TCRdb re-hosts the immuneACCESS table, in-frame sequences only. Its copies lack some clones; in the studies checked, an unresolved V gene accounts for under half of them, and the cause for the rest is not known. V and J calls plus clone size are reproduced from that table; the DNA served to infer D and trimming. The sample profile shows around 50,000 clones; just over 90% of them were found once. The ten biggest clones cover over 8.5% of the sample.

Sequencing input: PBMCs. This receptor chain uses TRBV28 and TRBJ1-3; 7 nucleotides in the junction match TRBD1. This TCR derives from a man aged 40-49 years with rheumatoid arthritis. The nucleotide sequence is given as TGTGCCAGCAGTTTAGACAGGGCCTCTGGAAACACCATATATTTT. Translated, this is CASSLDRASGNTIYF.